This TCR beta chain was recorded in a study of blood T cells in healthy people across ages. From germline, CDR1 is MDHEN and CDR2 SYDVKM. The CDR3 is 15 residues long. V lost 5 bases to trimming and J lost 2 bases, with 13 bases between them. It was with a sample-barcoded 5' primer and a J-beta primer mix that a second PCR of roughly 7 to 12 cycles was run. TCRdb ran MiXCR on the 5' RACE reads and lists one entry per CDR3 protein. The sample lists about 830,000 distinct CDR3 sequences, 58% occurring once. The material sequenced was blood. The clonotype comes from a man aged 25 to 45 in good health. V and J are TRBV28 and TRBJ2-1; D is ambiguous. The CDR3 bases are TGTGCCAGCAGTAGATCACTACAACCCTACAATGAGCAGTTCTTC. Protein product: CASSRSLQPYNEQFF.